This TCR beta chain was sequenced for a study of T-cell reconstitution after alpha-beta-depleted transplantation in children. CDR1 is SGHDN and CDR2 is FVKESK in the germline V gene. CDR3 length: 16 amino acids. Trimming took off 1 base at V and 2 bases at J, with 15 bases between the two ends. The library targeted TCRbeta and was prepared with unique molecular identifiers. TCRdb ran MiXCR on the PCR reads and lists one entry per CDR3 protein. Of under 350,000 distinct CDR3 sequences in the sample, almost 10% were seen once. The V gene is TRBV14, the J gene TRBJ2-7; D remains ambiguous. Here the sequenced sample was PBMCs from the stem cell graft donor, taken from the stem cell graft. This sequence originates from a human donor who donated a stem cell graft to a child with SCID. The CDR3: CASSQVRQSQTYEQYF. The DNA for the CDR3 is TGTGCCAGCAGCCAAGTTCGGCAGTCTCAAACCTACGAGCAGTACTTC.